Listed below are T cell receptor beta chains from one sample, sequenced in a study of T cell changes during pregnancy in multiple sclerosis. Data came from immunoSEQ multiplex PCR; TCRdb stores just in-frame clones and leaves some out. The repertoire holds around 92,000 clones, with 90% to 95% as singletons. The material was peripheral blood, obtained in the third trimester of pregnancy. The origin of the receptors is a female donor with multiple sclerosis, enrolled in a pregnancy study. Each CDR3 is given with its conserved first and last residue. A D gene is named only where the DNA matches it firmly. Only part of the rows carry a size: once, few, many, or a class if the clone is expanded.

clone_size: few; d_call: -; v_call: TRBV5-1; j_call: TRBJ1-1; cdr3_nt: TGCGCCAGCAGCTCATATGGCAGAAACACTGAAGCTTTCTTT; cdr3_aa: CASSSYGRNTEAFF
clone_size: few; d_call: TRBD2; v_call: TRBV2; j_call: TRBJ2-5; cdr3_nt: TGTGCCAGCACATGGACTAGCGGGAGCGTGTCCATGGAGACCCAGTACTTC; cdr3_aa: CASTWTSGSVSMETQYF
clone_size: once; d_call: -; v_call: TRBV4-3; j_call: TRBJ2-7; cdr3_nt: TGCGCCAGCAGCCCTAGTAGCGGATCCACCTACGAGCAGTACTTC; cdr3_aa: CASSPSSGSTYEQYF
clone_size: many; d_call: -; v_call: TRBV18; j_call: TRBJ2-1; cdr3_nt: TGTGCCAGCTCAGGGCGGACTACCTACAATGAGCAGTTCTTC; cdr3_aa: CASSGRTTYNEQFF
clone_size: -; d_call: TRBD1; v_call: TRBV25-1; j_call: TRBJ1-1; cdr3_nt: TGTGCCAGCAGGGCTACAGGGGTCTCTGAAGCTTTCTTT; cdr3_aa: CASRATGVSEAFF
clone_size: -; d_call: -; v_call: TRBV28; j_call: TRBJ2-7; cdr3_nt: TGTGCCAGCAACAAAGGGGCCTCCTACGAGCAGTACTTC; cdr3_aa: CASNKGASYEQYF
clone_size: -; d_call: -; v_call: TRBV28; j_call: TRBJ2-1; cdr3_nt: TGTGCCAGCAGTCTGTTAAATGAGCAGTTCTTC; cdr3_aa: CASSLLNEQFF
clone_size: once; d_call: TRBD1; v_call: TRBV20-1; j_call: TRBJ2-7; cdr3_nt: TGCAGTGCTAGAGATCGGACAGGGGTGTACTTC; cdr3_aa: CSARDRTGVYF
clone_size: -; d_call: -; v_call: TRBV18; j_call: TRBJ1-1; cdr3_nt: TGTGCCAGCTCACCAAAGATCGGCACTGAAGCTTTCTTT; cdr3_aa: CASSPKIGTEAFF
clone_size: once; d_call: TRBD1; v_call: TRBV20-1; j_call: TRBJ2-7; cdr3_nt: TGCAGTGCTTTAGGACAGGGGGCCTTGTACTTC; cdr3_aa: CSALGQGALYF
clone_size: once; d_call: -; v_call: TRBV5-8; j_call: TRBJ1-1; cdr3_nt: TGTGCCAGCAGGAGACAGACGAACACTGAAGCTTTCTTT; cdr3_aa: CASRRQTNTEAFF
clone_size: -; d_call: -; v_call: TRBV7-9; j_call: TRBJ1-1; cdr3_nt: TGTGCCAGCAGCTTAGTCCGCACTGAAGCTTTCTTT; cdr3_aa: CASSLVRTEAFF
clone_size: -; d_call: -; v_call: TRBV28; j_call: TRBJ1-4; cdr3_nt: TGTGCCAGCAGTTTCGTGTTGGGAGGGAATGAAAAACTGTTTTTT; cdr3_aa: CASSFVLGGNEKLFF
clone_size: -; d_call: -; v_call: TRBV29-1; j_call: TRBJ2-7; cdr3_nt: TGCAGCGTTGTCGGGAGCTCCTACGAGCAGTACTTC; cdr3_aa: CSVVGSSYEQYF
clone_size: few; d_call: TRBD2; v_call: TRBV25-1; j_call: TRBJ2-1; cdr3_nt: TGTGCCAGCAGTGATGGACTAGCGGAGATCAATGAGCAGTTCTTC; cdr3_aa: CASSDGLAEINEQFF
clone_size: -; d_call: -; v_call: TRBV19; j_call: TRBJ2-1; cdr3_nt: TGTGCCAGTAGAACCGAGGGGGGGGCTAGCACGAGGAATGAGCAGTTCTTC; cdr3_aa: CASRTEGGASTRNEQFF
clone_size: -; d_call: -; v_call: TRBV29-1; j_call: TRBJ2-5; cdr3_nt: TGCAGCGTTGAAATCAGAATACAAGAGACCCAGTACTTC; cdr3_aa: CSVEIRIQETQYF
clone_size: -; d_call: TRBD1; v_call: TRBV18; j_call: TRBJ2-7; cdr3_nt: TGTGCCAGCTCACCACCGACAGGGTTCCCCTACGAGCAGTACTTC; cdr3_aa: CASSPPTGFPYEQYF
clone_size: -; d_call: -; v_call: TRBV11-1; j_call: TRBJ2-5; cdr3_nt: TGTGCCAGCAGCTTATCGCGACTAAACCAAGAGACCCAGTACTTC; cdr3_aa: CASSLSRLNQETQYF
clone_size: -; d_call: -; v_call: TRBV6-1; j_call: TRBJ1-2; cdr3_nt: TGTGCCAGCAGAACGGGGGGGGGCGGATTCTATGGCTACACCTTC; cdr3_aa: CASRTGGGGFYGYTF